This T cell receptor (beta chain) came from a study of early stage breast cancer tumors. Findings and caveats of the study: Enriched TCRB sequences shared across patients were mostly commonly generated sequences.

Assay used: immunoSEQ multiplex PCR; TCRdb lists only in-frame clones, some missing. Among under 5,500 clones, approximately 70% were seen once, and the ten largest hold less than 30%. This normal breast sample came from a site roughly 2-4 cm away from the tumor. Enough DNA from normal breast tissue often took roughly 85-310 mg. As concerns this clone: Its antigen remains unknown.

Sequences were obtained from normal breast tissue next to the tumor. The TCR sequence derives from a person in their 60s with breast cancer.

CDR3 sequence reads: CASSYSPGGYEQYF. The CDR3 bases are TGTGCCAGCAGTTACTCCCCGGGGGGCTACGAGCAGTACTTC. The rearrangement uses TRBV6-5 and TRBJ2-7; 7 bases line up with TRBD2. Germline lookup yields CDR1 MNHEY and CDR2 SVGAGI. The CDR3 runs 14 residues. Unmatched junction bases numbered 2, after V lost 0 bases and J lost 3 bases.